These 9 T cell receptor beta chains came from one sample sequenced in a study of blood T cell repertoires in COVID-19. Data came from immunoSEQ multiplex PCR; TCRdb stores just in-frame clones and leaves some out. The data show about 210,000 clones, with more than 70% seen just once and roughly 2.8% held by the top ten. The sample consisted of peripheral blood. Source of these receptors: a man aged 50-59 years with active or convalescent COVID-19.

The rearrangement links TRBV7-9 to TRBJ1-1, with unresolved D. The CDR3 length is 12 residues. CDR1 and CDR2 (germline): SEHNR, FQNEAQ (reference sequence). V shed 4 bases and J shed 3 bases, with 6 bases lying between them. CDR3: CASSSRYTEAFF. The CDR3 DNA sequence: TGTGCCAGCAGCTCTCGTTACACTGAAGCTTTCTTT.

The V gene is TRBV4-1, the J gene TRBJ2-5; 7 bases fit TRBD2. Germline assignment: CDR1 MGHRA and CDR2 YSYEKL. Germline trimming cut 3 bases from V and 3 bases from J; bases unmatched to any gene: 10. CDR3 size: 16 residues. The CDR3 reads CASSHASSGAEETQYF. CDR3 DNA: TGCGCCAGCAGCCATGCCTCTAGCGGCGCGGAAGAGACCCAGTACTTC.

This rearrangement joins TRBV12-3 or TRBV12-4 to TRBJ2-7, with a tentative D call TRBD1 (5 bases). The CDR3 runs 13 residues. V was trimmed by 3 bases and J by 6 bases, leaving 12 bases between them. As DNA, the CDR3 is TGTGCCAGCAGTTTGAAAGGGGCGCTCGAGCAGTACTTC. Its translation is CASSLKGALEQYF.

The chain combines TRBV5-1 with TRBJ2-4, with 7 positions matching TRBD2. CDR3 length equals 18 residues. Germline V gene data show CDR1 as SGHRS and CDR2 as YFSETQ. The junction had 9 bases not matched to a gene; V was cut back by 0 bases and J by 0 bases. The CDR3 loop reads CASSLAASGVLAKNIQYF. In DNA, the CDR3 is TGCGCCAGCAGCTTGGCCGCGAGCGGGGTACTAGCCAAAAACATTCAGTACTTC.

CDR3 DNA sequence: TGTGCCAGCAGCTTAGCGGGGGGGCCTTCCACAGATACGCAGTATTTT. The encoded protein is CASSLAGGPSTDTQYF. The chain carries TRBV7-2 and TRBJ2-3; the D gene is possibly TRBD2 (7 bases). Germline-derived CDR1 and CDR2 are SGHTA and FQGNSA. Trimming pared 0 bases from V and 2 bases from J, leaving 12 bases between. The length of the CDR3 is 16 residues.

The chain carries TRBV15 and TRBJ2-4; 8 positions agree with TRBD1. CDR1 is LNHNV, CDR2 YYDKDF, per germline (reference sequence). The CDR3 is 18 amino acids. The V gene end was trimmed by 5 bases and the J gene end by 7 bases; junction bases not matched to a gene: 19. The CDR3 DNA reads TGTGCCACCAGCCGCCGATCCCCAAGCCAGGGGGCGGGGAACATTCAGTACTTC. This gives the protein CATSRRSPSQGAGNIQYF.

The V and J genes are TRBV7-8 and TRBJ2-3; TRBD2 agrees at 13 bases. Looked up from germline, CDR1 is SGHVS and CDR2 is FQNEAQ. The trim removed 5 bases at V and 3 bases at J, leaving 5 bases unmatched. This CDR3 comprises 16 residues. CDR3 nucleotides: TGTGCCAGCAGCGAGACTAGCGGGGGGACAACAGATACGCAGTATTTT. This sequence encodes CASSETSGGTTDTQYF. Full variable domain (missing parts from reference TRBV7-8 and TRBJ2-3): GAGVSQSPRYKVAKRGQDVALRCDPISGHVSLFWYQQALGQGPEFLTYFQNEAQLDKSGLPSDRFFAERPEGSVSTLKIQRTQQEDSAVYLCASSETSGGTTDTQYFGPGTRLTVL.

The genes are TRBV9 and TRBJ1-1; D is uncertain. Germline CDR1 and CDR2: SGDLS and YYNGEE. V lost 5 bases, J lost 8 bases, and 19 bases lay in between. The CDR3 contains 14 residues. DNA for the CDR3: TGTGCCAGCAGTAGAGGAGGGAATCCTCCCGAAGCTTTCTTT. It codes for CASSRGGNPPEAFF.

This clone was counted once. Within the sample, other DNA sequences also encode this same CDR3. The chain couples TRBV7-2 to TRBJ2-7; D remains ambiguous. Trimming left V 2 bases short and J 3 bases short, with 8 bases between. In germline, CDR1 is SGHTA, CDR2 FQGNSA. The CDR3 sequence is 13 residues long. In nucleotides, the CDR3 is TGTGCCAGCAGCTTAAACAGAGACTACGAGCAGTACTTC. It yields the protein CASSLNRDYEQYF.